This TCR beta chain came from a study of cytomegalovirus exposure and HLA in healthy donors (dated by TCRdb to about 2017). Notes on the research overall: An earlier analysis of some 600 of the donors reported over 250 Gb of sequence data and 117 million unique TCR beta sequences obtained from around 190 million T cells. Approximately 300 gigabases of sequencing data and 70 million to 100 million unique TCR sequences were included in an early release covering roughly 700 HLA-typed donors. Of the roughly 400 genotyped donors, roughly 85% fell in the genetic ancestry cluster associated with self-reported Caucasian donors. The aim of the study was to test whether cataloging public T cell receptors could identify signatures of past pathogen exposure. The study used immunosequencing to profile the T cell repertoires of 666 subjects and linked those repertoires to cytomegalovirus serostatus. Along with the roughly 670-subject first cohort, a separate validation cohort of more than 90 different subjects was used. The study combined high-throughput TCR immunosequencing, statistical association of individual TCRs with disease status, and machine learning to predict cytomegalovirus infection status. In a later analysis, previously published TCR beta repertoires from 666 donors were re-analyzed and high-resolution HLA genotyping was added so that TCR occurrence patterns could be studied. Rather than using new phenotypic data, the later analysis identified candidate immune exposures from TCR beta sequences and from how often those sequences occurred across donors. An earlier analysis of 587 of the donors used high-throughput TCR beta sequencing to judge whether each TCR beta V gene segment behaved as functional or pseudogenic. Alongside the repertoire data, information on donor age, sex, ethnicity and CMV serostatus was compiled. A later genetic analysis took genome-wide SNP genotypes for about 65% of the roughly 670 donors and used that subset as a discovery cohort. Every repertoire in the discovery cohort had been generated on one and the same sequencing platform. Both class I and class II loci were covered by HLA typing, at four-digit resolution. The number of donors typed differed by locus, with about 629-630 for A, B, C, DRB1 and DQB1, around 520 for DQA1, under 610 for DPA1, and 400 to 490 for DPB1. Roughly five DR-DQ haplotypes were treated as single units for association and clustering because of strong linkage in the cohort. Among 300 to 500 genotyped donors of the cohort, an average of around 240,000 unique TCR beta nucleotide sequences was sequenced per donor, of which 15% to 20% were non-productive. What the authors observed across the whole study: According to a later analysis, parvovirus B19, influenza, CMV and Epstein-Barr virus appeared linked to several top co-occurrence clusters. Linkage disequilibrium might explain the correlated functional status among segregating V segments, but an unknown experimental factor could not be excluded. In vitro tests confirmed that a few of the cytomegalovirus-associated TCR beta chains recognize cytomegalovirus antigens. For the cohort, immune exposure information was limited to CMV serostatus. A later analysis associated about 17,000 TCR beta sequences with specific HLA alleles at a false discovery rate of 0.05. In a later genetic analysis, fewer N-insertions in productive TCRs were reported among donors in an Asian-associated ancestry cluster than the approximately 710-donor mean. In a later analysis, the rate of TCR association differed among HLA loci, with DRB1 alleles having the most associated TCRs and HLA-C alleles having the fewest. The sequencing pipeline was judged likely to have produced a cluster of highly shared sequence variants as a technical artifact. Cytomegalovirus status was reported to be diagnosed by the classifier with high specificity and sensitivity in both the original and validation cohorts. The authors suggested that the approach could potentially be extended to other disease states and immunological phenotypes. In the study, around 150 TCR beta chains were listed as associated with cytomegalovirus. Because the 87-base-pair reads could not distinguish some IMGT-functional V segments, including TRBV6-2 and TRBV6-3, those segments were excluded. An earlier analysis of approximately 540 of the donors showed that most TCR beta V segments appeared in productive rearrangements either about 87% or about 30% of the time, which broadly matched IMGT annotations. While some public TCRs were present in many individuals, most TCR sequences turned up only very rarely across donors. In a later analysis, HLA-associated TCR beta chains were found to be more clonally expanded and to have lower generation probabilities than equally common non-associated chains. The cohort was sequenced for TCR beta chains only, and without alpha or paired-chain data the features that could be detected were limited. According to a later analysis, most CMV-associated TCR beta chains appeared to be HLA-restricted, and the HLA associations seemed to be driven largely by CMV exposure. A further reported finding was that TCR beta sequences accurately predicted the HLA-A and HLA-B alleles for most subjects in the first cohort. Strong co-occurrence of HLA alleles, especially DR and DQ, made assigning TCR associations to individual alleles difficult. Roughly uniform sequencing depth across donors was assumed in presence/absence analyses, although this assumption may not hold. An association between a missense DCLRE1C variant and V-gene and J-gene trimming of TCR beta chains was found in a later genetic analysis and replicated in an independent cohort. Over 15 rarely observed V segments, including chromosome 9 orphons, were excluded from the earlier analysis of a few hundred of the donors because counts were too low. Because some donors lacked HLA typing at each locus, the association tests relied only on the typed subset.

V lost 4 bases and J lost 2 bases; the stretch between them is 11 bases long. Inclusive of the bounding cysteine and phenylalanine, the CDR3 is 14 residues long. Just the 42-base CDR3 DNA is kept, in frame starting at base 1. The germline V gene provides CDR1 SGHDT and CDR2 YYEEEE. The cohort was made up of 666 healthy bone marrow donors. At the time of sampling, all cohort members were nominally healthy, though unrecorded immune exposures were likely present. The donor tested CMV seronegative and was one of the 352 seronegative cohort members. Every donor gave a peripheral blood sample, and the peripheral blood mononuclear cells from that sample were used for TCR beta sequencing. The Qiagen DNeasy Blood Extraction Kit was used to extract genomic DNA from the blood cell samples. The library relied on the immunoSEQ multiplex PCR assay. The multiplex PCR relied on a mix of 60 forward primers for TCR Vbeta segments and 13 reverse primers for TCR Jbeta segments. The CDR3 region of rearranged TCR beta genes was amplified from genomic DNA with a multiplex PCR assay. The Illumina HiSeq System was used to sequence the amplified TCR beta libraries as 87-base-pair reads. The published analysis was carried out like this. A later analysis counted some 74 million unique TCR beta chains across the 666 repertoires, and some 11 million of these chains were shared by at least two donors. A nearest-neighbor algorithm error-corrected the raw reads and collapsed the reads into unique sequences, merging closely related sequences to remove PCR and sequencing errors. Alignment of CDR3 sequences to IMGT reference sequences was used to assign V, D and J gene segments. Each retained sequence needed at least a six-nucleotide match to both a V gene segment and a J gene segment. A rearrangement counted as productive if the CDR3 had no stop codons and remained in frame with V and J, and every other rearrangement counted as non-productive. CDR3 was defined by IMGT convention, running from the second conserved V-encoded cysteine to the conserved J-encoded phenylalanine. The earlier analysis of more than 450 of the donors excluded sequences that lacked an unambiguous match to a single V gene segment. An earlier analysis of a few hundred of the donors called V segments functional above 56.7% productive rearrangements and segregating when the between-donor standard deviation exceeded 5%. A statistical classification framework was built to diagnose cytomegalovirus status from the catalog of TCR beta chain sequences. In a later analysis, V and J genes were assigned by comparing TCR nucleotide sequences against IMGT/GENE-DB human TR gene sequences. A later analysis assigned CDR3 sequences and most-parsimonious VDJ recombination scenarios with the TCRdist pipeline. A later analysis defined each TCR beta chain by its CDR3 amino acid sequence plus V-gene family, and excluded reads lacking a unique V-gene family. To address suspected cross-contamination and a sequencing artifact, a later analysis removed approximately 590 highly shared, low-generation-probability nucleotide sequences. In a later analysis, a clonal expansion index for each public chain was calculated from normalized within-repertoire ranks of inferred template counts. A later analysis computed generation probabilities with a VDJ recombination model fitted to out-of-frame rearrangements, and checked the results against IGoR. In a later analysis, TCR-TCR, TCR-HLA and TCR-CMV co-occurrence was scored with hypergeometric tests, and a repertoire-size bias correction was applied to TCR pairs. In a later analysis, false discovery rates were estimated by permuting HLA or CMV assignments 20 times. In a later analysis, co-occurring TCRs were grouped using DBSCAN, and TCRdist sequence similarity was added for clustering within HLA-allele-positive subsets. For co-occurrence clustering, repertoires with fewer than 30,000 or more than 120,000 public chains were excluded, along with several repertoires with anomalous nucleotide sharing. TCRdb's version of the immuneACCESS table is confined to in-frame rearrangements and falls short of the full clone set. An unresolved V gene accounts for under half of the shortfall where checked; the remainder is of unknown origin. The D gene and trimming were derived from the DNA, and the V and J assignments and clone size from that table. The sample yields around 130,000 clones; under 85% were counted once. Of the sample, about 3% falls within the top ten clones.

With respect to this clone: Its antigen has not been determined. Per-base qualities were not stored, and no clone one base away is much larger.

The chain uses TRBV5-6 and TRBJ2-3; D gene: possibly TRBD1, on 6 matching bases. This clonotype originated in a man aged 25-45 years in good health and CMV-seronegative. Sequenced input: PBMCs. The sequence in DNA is TGTGCCAGCAGCCAGGGGTCAATCACAGATACGCAGTATTTT. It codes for CASSQGSITDTQYF. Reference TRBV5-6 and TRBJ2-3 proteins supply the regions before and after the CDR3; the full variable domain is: DAGVTQSPTHLIKTRGQQVTLRCSPKSGHDTVSWYQQALGQGPQFIFQYYEEEERQRGNFPDRFSGHQFPNYSSELNVNALLLGDSALYLCASSQGSITDTQYFGPGTRLTVL.